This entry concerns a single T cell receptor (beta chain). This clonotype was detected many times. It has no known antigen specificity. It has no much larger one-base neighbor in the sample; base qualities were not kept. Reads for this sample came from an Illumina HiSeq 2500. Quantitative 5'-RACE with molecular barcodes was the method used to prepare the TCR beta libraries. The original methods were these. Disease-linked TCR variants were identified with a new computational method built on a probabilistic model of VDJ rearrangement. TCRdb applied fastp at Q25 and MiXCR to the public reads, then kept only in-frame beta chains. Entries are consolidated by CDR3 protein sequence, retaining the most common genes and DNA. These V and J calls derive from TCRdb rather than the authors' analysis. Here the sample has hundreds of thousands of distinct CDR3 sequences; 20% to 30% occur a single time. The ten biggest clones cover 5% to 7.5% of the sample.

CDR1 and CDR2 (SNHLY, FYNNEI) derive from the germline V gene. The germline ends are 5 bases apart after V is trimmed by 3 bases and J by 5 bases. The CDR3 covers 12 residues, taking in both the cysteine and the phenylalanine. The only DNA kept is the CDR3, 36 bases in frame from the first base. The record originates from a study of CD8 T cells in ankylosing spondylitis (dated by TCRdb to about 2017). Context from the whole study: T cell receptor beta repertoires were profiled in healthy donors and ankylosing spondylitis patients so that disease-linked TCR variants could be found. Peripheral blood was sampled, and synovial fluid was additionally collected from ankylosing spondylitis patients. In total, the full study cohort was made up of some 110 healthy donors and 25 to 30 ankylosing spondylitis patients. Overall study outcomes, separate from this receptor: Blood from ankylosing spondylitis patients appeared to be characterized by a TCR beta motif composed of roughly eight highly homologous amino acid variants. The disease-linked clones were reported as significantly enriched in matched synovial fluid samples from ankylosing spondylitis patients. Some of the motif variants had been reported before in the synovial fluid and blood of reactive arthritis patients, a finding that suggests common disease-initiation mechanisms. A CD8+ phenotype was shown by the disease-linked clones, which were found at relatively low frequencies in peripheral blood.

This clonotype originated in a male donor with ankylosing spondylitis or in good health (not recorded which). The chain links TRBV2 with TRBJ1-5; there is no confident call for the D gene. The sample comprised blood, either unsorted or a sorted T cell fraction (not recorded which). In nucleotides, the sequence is TGTGCCAGCAGTGACGGTTATCAGCCCCAGCATTTT. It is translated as CASSDGYQPQHF. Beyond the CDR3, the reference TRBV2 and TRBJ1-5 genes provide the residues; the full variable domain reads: EPEVTQTPSHQVTQMGQEVILRCVPISNHLYFYWYRQILGQKVEFLVSFYNNEISEKSEIFDDQFSVERPDGSNFTLKIRSTKLEDSAMYFCASSDGYQPQHFGDGTRLSIL.